This TCR beta chain was sequenced for a study of blood T cell repertoires in COVID-19. The data were produced by immunoSEQ multiplex PCR, yet TCRdb's version contains in-frame clones alone and is incomplete. The repertoire consists of 130,000 or so clones, with approximately 80% occurring once and the leading ten covering 12%. V was cut by 5 bases and J by 10 bases, with 19 bases left in between. This CDR3 spans 15 amino acids. Germline assignment: CDR1 SGHRS and CDR2 YFSETQ. This clone appeared a few times. V gene TRBV5-1 combines with J gene TRBJ1-6; possibly TRBD1 for D (5 bases). The sequenced sample was peripheral blood. This receptor was taken from a woman between 55 and 75 years old with acute or convalescent COVID-19. CDR3 amino acids: CASSTGGSLGSPLHF. The CDR3 DNA sequence: TGCGCCAGCAGTACCGGGGGGAGCCTGGGGTCACCCCTCCACTTT.